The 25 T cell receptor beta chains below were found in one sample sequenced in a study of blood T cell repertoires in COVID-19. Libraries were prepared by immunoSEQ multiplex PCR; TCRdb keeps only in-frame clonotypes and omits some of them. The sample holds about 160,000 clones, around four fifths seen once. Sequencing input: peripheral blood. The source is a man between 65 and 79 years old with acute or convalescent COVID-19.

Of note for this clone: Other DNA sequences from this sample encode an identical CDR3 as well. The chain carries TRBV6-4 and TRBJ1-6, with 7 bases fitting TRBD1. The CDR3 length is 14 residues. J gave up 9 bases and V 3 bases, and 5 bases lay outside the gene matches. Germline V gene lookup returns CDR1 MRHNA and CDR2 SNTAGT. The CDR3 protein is CASSEGTASSPLHF. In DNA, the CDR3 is TGTGCCAGCAGTGAAGGGACAGCTAGTTCACCCCTCCACTTT.

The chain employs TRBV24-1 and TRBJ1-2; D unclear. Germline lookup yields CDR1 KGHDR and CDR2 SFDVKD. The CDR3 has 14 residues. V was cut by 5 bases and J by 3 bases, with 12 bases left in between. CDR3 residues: CATSGGGTDYGYTF. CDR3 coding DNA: TGTGCCACCAGTGGCGGCGGCACCGACTATGGCTACACCTTC.

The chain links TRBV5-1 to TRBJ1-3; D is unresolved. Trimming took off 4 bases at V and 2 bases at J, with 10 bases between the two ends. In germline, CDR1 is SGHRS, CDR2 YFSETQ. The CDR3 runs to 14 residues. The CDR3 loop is CASSPGITGNTIYF. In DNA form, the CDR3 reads TGCGCCAGCAGCCCCGGGATCACTGGAAACACCATATATTTT.

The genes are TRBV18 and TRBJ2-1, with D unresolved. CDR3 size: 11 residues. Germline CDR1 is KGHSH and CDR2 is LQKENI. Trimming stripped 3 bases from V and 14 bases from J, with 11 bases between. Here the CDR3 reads CASSPGLAEFF. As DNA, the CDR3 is TGTGCCAGCTCACCGGGCCTGGCCGAGTTCTTC.

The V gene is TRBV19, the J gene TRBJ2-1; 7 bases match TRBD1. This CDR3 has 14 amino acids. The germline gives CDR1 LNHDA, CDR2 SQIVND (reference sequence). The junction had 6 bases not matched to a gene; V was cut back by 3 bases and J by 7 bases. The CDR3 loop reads CASSIRQGLNEQFF. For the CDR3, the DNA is TGTGCCAGTAGTATCAGACAGGGTCTGAATGAGCAGTTCTTC.

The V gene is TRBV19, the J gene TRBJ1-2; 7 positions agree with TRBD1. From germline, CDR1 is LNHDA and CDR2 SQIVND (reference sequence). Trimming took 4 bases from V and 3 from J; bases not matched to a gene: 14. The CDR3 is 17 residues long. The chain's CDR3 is CASSRDPQGRLYYGYTF. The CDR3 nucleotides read TGTGCCAGTAGTAGAGACCCACAGGGGAGGTTGTACTATGGCTACACCTTC.

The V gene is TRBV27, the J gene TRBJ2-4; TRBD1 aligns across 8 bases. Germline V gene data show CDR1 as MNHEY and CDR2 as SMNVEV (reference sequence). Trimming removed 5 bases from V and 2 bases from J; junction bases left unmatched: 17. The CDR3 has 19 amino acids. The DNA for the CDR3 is TGTGCCAGCAGTCCCAGCAGGGGGCGGGGAGATCCATCCAAAAACATTCAGTACTTC. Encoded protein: CASSPSRGRGDPSKNIQYF.

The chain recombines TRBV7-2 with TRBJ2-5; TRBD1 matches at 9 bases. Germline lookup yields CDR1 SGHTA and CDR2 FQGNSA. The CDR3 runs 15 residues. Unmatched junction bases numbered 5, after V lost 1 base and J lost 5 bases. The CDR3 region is CASSLVRGTGETQYF. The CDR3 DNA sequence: TGTGCCAGCAGCTTAGTAAGGGGGACAGGGGAGACCCAGTACTTC.

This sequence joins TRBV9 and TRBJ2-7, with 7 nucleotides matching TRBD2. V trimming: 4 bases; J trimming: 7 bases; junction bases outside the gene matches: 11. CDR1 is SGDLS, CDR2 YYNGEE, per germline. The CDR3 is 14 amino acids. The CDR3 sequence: CASSPPSGLGEQYF. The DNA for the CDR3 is TGTGCCAGCAGCCCTCCTAGCGGACTCGGGGAGCAGTACTTC.

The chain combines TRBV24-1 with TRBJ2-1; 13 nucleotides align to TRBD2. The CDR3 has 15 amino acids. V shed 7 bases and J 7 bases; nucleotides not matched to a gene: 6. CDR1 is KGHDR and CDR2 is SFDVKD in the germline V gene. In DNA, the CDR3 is TGTGCCACCAGCCAGCCGGGACTAGCGGGAAATGAGCAGTTCTTC. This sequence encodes CATSQPGLAGNEQFF.

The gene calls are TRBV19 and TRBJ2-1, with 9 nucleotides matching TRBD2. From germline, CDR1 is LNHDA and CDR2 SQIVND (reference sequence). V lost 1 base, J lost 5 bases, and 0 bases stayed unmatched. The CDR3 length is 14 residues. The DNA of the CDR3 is TGTGCCAGTAGTATAGTAGCGGGGGACAATGAGCAGTTCTTC. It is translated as CASSIVAGDNEQFF.

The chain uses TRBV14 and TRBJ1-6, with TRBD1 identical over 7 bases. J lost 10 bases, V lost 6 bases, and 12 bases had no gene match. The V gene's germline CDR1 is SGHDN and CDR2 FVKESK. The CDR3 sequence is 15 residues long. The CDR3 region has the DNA TGTGCCAGCAGTCGGGACAGTATCCTCGGATCACCCCTCCACTTT. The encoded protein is CASSRDSILGSPLHF.

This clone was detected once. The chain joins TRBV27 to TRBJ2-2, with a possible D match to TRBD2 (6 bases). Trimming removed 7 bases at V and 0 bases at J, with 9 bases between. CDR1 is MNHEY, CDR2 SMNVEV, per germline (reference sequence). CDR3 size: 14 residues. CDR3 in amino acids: CASTPSANTGELFF. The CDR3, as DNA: TGTGCCAGCACCCCTAGCGCGAACACCGGGGAGCTGTTTTTT.

For the CDR3, the DNA is TGTGCTAGTGGTTTGGTTCAACAGGGCTGGAACACTGAAGCTTTCTTT. The encoded protein is CASGLVQQGWNTEAFF. The rearrangement uses TRBV12-5 and TRBJ1-1; the D gene is possibly TRBD1 (6 bases). Trimming took off 0 bases at V and 1 base at J, with 12 bases between the two ends. The CDR3 covers 16 residues. Germline assignment: CDR1 LGHNT and CDR2 FRNRAP.

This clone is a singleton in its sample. The DNA of the CDR3 is TGTGCCAGCAGATCCGGGACTAGCGGGGTCGATGAGCAGTTCTTC. It codes for CASRSGTSGVDEQFF. The chain employs TRBV6-5 and TRBJ2-1; 13 bases fit TRBD2. J gave up 8 bases and V 6 bases, and 7 bases lay outside the gene matches. This CDR3 spans 15 amino acids. Per the germline V gene, CDR1 is MNHEY and CDR2 is SVGAGI.

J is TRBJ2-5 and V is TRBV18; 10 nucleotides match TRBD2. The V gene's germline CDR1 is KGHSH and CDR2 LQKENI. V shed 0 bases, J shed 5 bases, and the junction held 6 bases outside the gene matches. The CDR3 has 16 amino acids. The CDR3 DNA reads TGTGCCAGCTCACCACCAGAGCGGGGGGGAAAGGAGACCCAGTACTTC. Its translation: CASSPPERGGKETQYF.

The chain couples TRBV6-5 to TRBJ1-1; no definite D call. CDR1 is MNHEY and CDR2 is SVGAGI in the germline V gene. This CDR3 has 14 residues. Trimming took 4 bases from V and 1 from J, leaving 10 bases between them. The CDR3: CASSLADPNTEAFF. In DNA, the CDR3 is TGTGCCAGCAGTTTGGCCGATCCGAACACTGAAGCTTTCTTT.

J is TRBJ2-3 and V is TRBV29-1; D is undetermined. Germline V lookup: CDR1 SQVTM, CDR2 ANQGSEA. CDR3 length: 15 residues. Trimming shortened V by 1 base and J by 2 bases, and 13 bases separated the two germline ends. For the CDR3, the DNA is TGCAGCGTTGAAGTTGGTCAGATCACCACAGATACGCAGTATTTT. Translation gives CSVEVGQITTDTQYF.

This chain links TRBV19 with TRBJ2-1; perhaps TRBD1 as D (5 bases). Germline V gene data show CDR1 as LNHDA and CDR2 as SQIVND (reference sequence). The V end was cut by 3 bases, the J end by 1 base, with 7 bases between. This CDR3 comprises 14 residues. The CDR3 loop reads CASSIQGSYNEQFF. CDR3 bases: TGTGCCAGTAGTATCCAGGGTTCCTACAATGAGCAGTTCTTC.

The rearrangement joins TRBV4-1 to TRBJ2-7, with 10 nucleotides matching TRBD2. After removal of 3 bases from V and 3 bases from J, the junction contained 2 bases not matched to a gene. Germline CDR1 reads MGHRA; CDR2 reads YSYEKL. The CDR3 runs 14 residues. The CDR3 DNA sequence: TGCGCCAGCAGCCAGATAGCGGGGGGCTACGAGCAGTACTTC. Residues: CASSQIAGGYEQYF.

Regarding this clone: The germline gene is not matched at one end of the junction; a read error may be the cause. The CDR3 nucleotides are TGTGCCAGCACACCCTCTAGCGGGCCCATCAGTGAGCAGTTCTTC. Encoded protein: CASTPSSGPISEQFF. The chain has TRBV18 and TRBJ2-1, with TRBD2 matching over 8 bases. This CDR3 is 15 amino acids long. Germline loops: CDR1 KGHSH, CDR2 LQKENI.

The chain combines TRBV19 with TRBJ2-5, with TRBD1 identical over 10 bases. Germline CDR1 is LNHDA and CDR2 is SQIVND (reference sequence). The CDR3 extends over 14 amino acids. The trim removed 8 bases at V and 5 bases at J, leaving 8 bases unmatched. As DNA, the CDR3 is TGTGCCAGTTGCTCTCGACAGGGGGCCGAGACCCAGTACTTC. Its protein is CASCSRQGAETQYF.

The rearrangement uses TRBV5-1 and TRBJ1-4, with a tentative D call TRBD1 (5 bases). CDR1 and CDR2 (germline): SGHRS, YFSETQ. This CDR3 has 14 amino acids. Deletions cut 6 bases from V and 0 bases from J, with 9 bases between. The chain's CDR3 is CASKKTATNEKLFF. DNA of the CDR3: TGCGCCAGCAAGAAGACAGCAACTAATGAAAAACTGTTTTTT.

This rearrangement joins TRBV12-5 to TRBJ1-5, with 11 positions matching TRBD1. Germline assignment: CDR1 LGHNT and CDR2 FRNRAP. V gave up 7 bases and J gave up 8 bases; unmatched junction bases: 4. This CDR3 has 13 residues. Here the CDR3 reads CASVGTGGEPQHF. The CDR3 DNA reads TGTGCTAGTGTCGGGACAGGGGGGGAGCCCCAGCATTTT.

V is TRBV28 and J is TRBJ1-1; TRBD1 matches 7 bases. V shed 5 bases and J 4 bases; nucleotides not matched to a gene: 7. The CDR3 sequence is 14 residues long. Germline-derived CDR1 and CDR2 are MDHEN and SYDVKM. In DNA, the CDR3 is TGTGCCAGCAGTCCGCAGGGGGGTGGCACTGAAGCTTTCTTT. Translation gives CASSPQGGGTEAFF.